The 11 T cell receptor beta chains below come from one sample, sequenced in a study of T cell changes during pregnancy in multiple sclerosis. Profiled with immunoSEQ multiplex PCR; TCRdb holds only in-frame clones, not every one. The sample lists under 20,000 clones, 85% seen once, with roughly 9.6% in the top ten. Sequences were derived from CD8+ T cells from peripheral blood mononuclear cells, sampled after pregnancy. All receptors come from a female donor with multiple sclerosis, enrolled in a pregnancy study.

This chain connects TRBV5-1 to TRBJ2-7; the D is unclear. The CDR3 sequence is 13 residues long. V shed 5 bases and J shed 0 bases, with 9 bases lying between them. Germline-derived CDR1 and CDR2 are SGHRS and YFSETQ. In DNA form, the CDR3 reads TGCGCCAGCAGTGAAGAGAGCTCCTACGAGCAGTACTTC. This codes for CASSEESSYEQYF.

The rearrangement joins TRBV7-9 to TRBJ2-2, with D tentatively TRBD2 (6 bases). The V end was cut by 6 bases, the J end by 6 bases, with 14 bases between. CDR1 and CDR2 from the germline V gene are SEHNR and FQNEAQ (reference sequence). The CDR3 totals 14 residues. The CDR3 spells CASRPTGESGELFF. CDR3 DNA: TGTGCCAGCAGACCCACGGGGGAATCCGGGGAGCTGTTTTTT.

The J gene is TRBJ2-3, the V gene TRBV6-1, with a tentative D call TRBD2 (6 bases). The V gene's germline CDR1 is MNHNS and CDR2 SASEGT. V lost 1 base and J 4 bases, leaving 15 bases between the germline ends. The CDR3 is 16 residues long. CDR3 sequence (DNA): TGTGCCAGCAGTGAAGGGGAAGGATGGGAGGCAGATACGCAGTATTTT. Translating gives CASSEGEGWEADTQYF.

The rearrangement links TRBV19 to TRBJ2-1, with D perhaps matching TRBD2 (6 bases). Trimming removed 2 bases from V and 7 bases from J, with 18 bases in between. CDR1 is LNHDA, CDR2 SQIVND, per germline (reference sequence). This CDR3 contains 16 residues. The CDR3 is CASSIRGTSLGNEQFF. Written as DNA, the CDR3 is TGTGCCAGTAGTATAAGGGGCACTAGCCTCGGGAATGAGCAGTTCTTC. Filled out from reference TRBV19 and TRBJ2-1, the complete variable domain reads DGGITQSPKYLFRKEGQNVTLSCEQNLNHDAMYWYRQDPGQGLRLIYYSQIVNDFQKGDIAEGYSVSREKKESFPLTVTSAQKNPTAFYLCASSIRGTSLGNEQFFGPGTRLTVL.

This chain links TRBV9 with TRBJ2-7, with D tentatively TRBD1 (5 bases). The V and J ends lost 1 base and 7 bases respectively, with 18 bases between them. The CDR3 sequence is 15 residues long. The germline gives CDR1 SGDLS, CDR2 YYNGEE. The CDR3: CASSVSAGLTWEQYF. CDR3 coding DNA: TGTGCCAGCAGCGTATCCGCAGGGCTGACTTGGGAGCAGTACTTC.

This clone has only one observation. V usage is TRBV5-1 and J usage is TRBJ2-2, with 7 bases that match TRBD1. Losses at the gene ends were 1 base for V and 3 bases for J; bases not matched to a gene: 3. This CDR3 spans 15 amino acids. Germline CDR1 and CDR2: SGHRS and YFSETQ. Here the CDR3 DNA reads TGCGCCAGCAGCTTGCGAGGGGGCCACACCGGGGAGCTGTTTTTT. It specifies CASSLRGGHTGELFF.

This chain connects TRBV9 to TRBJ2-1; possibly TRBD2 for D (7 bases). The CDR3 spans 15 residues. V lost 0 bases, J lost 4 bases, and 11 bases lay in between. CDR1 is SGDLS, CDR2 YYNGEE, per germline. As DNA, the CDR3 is TGTGCCAGCAGCGTAGGAGGGGGGGCATACAATGAGCAGTTCTTC. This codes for CASSVGGGAYNEQFF. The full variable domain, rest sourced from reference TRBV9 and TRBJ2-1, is DSGVTQTPKHLITATGQRVTLRCSPRSGDLSVYWYQQSLDQGLQFLIQYYNGEERAKGNILERFSAQQFPDLHSELNLSSLELGDSALYFCASSVGGGAYNEQFFGPGTRLTVL.

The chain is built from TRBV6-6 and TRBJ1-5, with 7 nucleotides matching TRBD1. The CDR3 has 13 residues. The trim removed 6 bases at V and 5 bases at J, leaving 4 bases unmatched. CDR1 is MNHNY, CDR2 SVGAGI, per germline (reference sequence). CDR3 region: CASSLGQYQPQHF. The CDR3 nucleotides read TGTGCCAGCAGCCTGGGACAGTATCAGCCCCAGCATTTT.

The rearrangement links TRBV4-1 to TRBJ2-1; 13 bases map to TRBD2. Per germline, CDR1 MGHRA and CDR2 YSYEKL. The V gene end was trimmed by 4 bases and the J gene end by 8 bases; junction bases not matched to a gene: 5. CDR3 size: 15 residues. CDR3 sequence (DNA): TGCGCCAGCAGCCTACTAGCGGGAGGGTTTGATGAGCAGTTCTTC. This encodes CASSLLAGGFDEQFF.

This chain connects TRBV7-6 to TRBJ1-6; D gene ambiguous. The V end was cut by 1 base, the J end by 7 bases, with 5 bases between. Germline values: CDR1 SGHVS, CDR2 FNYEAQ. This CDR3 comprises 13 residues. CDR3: CASSLELNSPLHF. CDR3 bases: TGTGCCAGCAGCTTAGAACTGAATTCACCCCTCCACTTT. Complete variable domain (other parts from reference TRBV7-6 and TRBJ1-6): GAGVSQSPRYKVTKRGQDVALRCDPISGHVSLYWYRQALGQGPEFLTYFNYEAQQDKSGLPNDRFSAERPEGSISTLTIQRTEQRDSAMYRCASSLELNSPLHFGNGTRLTVT.

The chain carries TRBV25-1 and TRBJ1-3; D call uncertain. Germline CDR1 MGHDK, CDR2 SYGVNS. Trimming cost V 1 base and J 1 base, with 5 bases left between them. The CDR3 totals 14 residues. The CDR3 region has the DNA TGTGCCAGCAGTGAATCAGGATCTGGAAACACCATATATTTT. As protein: CASSESGSGNTIYF.